What follows are 11 T cell receptor beta chains derived from one specimen sequenced in a study of human versus mouse CDR3 diversity and MHC coevolution. Clones were sequenced by immunoSEQ multiplex PCR, and TCRdb holds only the in-frame ones, with some missing. The sample holds approximately 81,000 clones; about 93% are singletons and the top ten take around 1.5%. Input material: naive CD4+ T cells from blood. Subset defined: CD45RO-negative CD62L-positive naive CD4 T cells. These receptors were obtained from a person aged 30-69 years in good health.

V is TRBV14 and J is TRBJ1-3; D not resolved. With 6 bases removed from V and 0 bases from J, the gap between germline ends came to 12 bases. The CDR3 runs to 15 residues. In germline, CDR1 is SGHDN, CDR2 FVKESK. This chain's CDR3 is CASRPSAGSGNTIYF. CDR3 sequence (DNA): TGTGCCAGCAGACCTTCGGCAGGCTCTGGAAACACCATATATTTT.

J is TRBJ1-4 and V is TRBV30; D unclear. The germline CDR1 and CDR2 sequences are GTSNPN and SVGIG (reference sequence). The CDR3 is made up of 13 amino acids. The V and J ends lost 1 base and 8 bases respectively, with 11 bases between them. The CDR3, as DNA: TGTGCCTGGAGTGAGGTGGGAGACGAAAAACTGTTTTTT. Translation gives CAWSEVGDEKLFF.

The chain couples TRBV19 to TRBJ1-5, with D possibly being TRBD1 (5 bases). Germline V gene data show CDR1 as LNHDA and CDR2 as SQIVND (reference sequence). V was trimmed by 9 bases and J by 0 bases, leaving 15 bases between them. The CDR3 contains 15 residues. CDR3 sequence: CASTPGRYSNQPQHF. CDR3 DNA sequence: TGTGCCAGCACCCCAGGGCGGTATAGCAATCAGCCCCAGCATTTT.

V usage is TRBV5-1 and J usage is TRBJ2-1; the match to TRBD2 covers 11 bases. This CDR3 has 16 amino acids. Germline V gives CDR1 SGHRS, CDR2 YFSETQ. The J segment lost 6 bases and the V segment lost 0 bases, leaving 5 bases of the junction unmatched. Here the CDR3 reads CASSLALAGGGNEQFF. DNA of the CDR3: TGCGCCAGCAGCTTGGCCCTAGCGGGAGGAGGCAATGAGCAGTTCTTC.

The chain employs TRBV2 and TRBJ2-7, with TRBD1 as a possible D gene (5 bases). The germline V gene has CDR1 SNHLY and CDR2 FYNNEI. This CDR3 region has 14 residues. V gave up 3 bases and J gave up 8 bases, with 17 bases separating them. This chain's CDR3 is CASSEDNHLRKQYF. The DNA for the CDR3 is TGTGCCAGCAGTGAGGACAATCACCTACGAAAGCAGTACTTC.

The rearrangement links TRBV18 to TRBJ2-7, with 10 bases fitting TRBD1. V gave up 3 bases and J gave up 2 bases; unmatched junction bases: 7. Germline loops: CDR1 KGHSH, CDR2 LQKENI. The CDR3 is 16 amino acids. The CDR3 reads CASSPPGQGSPYEQYF. The CDR3 nucleotides read TGTGCCAGCTCACCGCCGGGACAGGGGTCCCCCTACGAGCAGTACTTC.

This rearrangement joins TRBV27 to TRBJ2-5, with no clear D. The DNA end is more similar to TRBJ2-7, so the J call may be wrong. The CDR3 extends over 15 amino acids. CDR1 and CDR2 from the germline V gene are MNHEY and SMNVEV (reference sequence). CDR3 protein: CASSPTSSYSYEQYF. CDR3 DNA sequence: TGTGCCAGCAGTCCCACCTCTTCCTACTCCTACGAGCAGTACTTC.

J is TRBJ1-5 and V is TRBV28; D may be TRBD1 (5 bases). Looked up from germline, CDR1 is MDHEN and CDR2 is SYDVKM. The CDR3 runs 14 residues. Between the trimmed V and J ends, which lost 7 bases and 4 bases, there was a span of 14 bases. The chain's CDR3 is CASTLSGENQPQHF. Written as DNA, the CDR3 is TGTGCCAGCACCCTATCGGGGGAAAATCAGCCCCAGCATTTT.

CDR3 residues: CASSSPVLVGYEQYF. The CDR3 DNA sequence: TGTGCCAGCAGTTCCCCGGTTTTGGTTGGCTACGAGCAGTACTTC. The rearrangement joins TRBV6-6 to TRBJ2-7; D remains unclear. V dropped 4 bases and J dropped 3 bases, with 16 bases sitting between them. This CDR3 is built from 15 residues. Germline V CDR1 and CDR2: MNHNY, SVGAGI (reference sequence).

The rearrangement uses TRBV18 and TRBJ1-5; D possibly corresponds to TRBD1 (6 bases). The CDR3 covers 13 residues. V was pared by 2 bases and J by 9 bases, with 11 bases between. Germline V gene data show CDR1 as KGHSH and CDR2 as LQKENI. CDR3 bases: TGTGCCAGCTCACCAAACAGGGAGGGGCCCCAGCATTTT. Protein product: CASSPNREGPQHF.

The CDR3 is CASSTDRGWKTQYF. DNA of the CDR3: TGTGCCAGCAGTACGGACAGGGGATGGAAGACCCAGTACTTC. V gene TRBV28 combines with J gene TRBJ2-5; 9 positions match TRBD1. This CDR3 has 14 residues. Germline loops: CDR1 MDHEN, CDR2 SYDVKM. V gave up 5 bases and J gave up 6 bases; unmatched junction bases: 7.